Each of the 6 T cell receptor beta chains below was sequenced from the same sample in a study of shared clonotypes between healthy human individuals. Clones were read by immunoSEQ multiplex PCR, and TCRdb kept only the in-frame ones, dropping some. The sample includes 2 million to 2.5 million clones, just under 95% of them seen just once. Sequencing was performed on naive CD4+ T cells from PBMCs. Noted subset: CD45RA+ positively selected. The receptors stem from a man younger than 35 in good health. Some clones in this sample may be carry-over from other donors' samples.

V gene TRBV5-4 combines with J gene TRBJ2-3; D is possibly TRBD2 (6 bases). CDR3 length equals 14 residues. Trimming removed 4 bases from V and 2 bases from J, with 11 bases in between. Germline V gene sequence: CDR1 SGHNT, CDR2 YYREEE (reference sequence). CDR3 bases: TGTGCCAGCAGCGTAGCGGAGATCACAGATACGCAGTATTTT. Protein: CASSVAEITDTQYF.

The chain links TRBV20-1 to TRBJ2-1, with D maybe TRBD2 (6 bases). This CDR3 has 11 amino acids. CDR1 and CDR2 (germline): DFQATT, SNEGSKA (reference sequence). The V end was cut by 6 bases, the J end by 8 bases, with 11 bases between. CDR3 nucleotides: TGCAGTGCGGGACTGCTATATGAGCAGTTCTTC. Protein product: CSAGLLYEQFF.

The CDR3: CASSPGSFGNGELFF. As DNA, the CDR3 is TGTGCCAGCAGTCCCGGGTCCTTTGGAAACGGGGAGCTGTTTTTT. The chain carries TRBV6-5 and TRBJ2-2; D remains unclear. Trimming left V 5 bases short and J 7 bases short, with 17 bases between. Per the germline V gene, CDR1 is MNHEY and CDR2 is SVGAGI. The CDR3 has 15 residues.

The rearrangement links TRBV11-2 to TRBJ2-1, with 7 bases that match TRBD1. This CDR3 has 16 residues. J gave up 2 bases and V 2 bases, and 6 bases lay outside the gene matches. Germline-derived CDR1 and CDR2 are SGHAT and FQNNGV. CDR3 loop: CASSLSRGLPYNEQFF. CDR3 bases: TGTGCCAGCAGCTTAAGTAGGGGGCTACCCTACAATGAGCAGTTCTTC.

V gene TRBV5-6 combines with J gene TRBJ2-6; D is undetermined. The germline gives CDR1 SGHDT, CDR2 YYEEEE. The CDR3 loop spans 16 amino acids. V was clipped by 1 base and J by 0 bases, with 8 bases between them. The DNA of the CDR3 is TGTGCCAGCAGCTTGCTCGGGTACTCTGGGGCCAACGTCCTGACTTTC. Translated, it gives CASSLLGYSGANVLTF.

This clone was found once. The CDR3 protein is CASSQLAGGPGFVSNTGELFF. CDR3 bases: TGTGCCAGCAGCCAACTAGCGGGAGGGCCAGGTTTCGTCTCGAACACCGGGGAGCTGTTTTTT. The V and J genes are TRBV7-6 and TRBJ2-2; 13 nucleotides line up with TRBD2. The CDR3 spans 21 residues. Germline V gene lookup returns CDR1 SGHVS and CDR2 FNYEAQ. Unmatched junction bases numbered 15, after V lost 5 bases and J lost 0 bases.